A selection of T cell receptor beta chains follows, all from one sample in a study of control samples from healthy donors and cancer patients. The method was immunoSEQ multiplex PCR; TCRdb's version includes in-frame clones alone and lacks a portion of them. This table holds under 150,000 clones, just under 95% found once. The sample taken for sequencing was blood. The receptor set was obtained from a man aged 30-40 years in good health. Each CDR3 is given with its conserved first and last residue. Fields, in order: V gene, J gene, clone size, D gene, CDR3 DNA, CDR3 protein. The D gene is left open where the match is weak. Size is omitted from some rows. Given values are once, few, many or a class for expanded clones.

TRBV28,TRBJ1-3,-,-,TGTGCCAGCAGTTTGGGAGGGGTAGGAAACACCATATATTTT,CASSLGGVGNTIYF
TRBV7-9,TRBJ1-4,-,TRBD1,TGTGCCAGCAGCCAAGGACAGGGTTTTTTTCATGAAAAACTGTTTTTT,CASSQGQGFFHEKLFF
TRBV28,TRBJ1-2,-,-,TGTGCCAGCAGTTGGACAGTAGCTAACTATGGCTACACCTTC,CASSWTVANYGYTF
TRBV10-2,TRBJ1-2,-,-,TGCGCCAGCGGAGACAGATACTATGGCTACACCTTC,CASGDRYYGYTF
TRBV14,TRBJ1-1,-,-,TGTGCCAGCAGCCATCAACAGGGTGCGGGAAACACTGAAGCTTTCTTT,CASSHQQGAGNTEAFF
TRBV27,TRBJ1-2,-,TRBD1,TGTGCCAGCAGTTTGACAGGGGGTAACTATGGCTACACCTTC,CASSLTGGNYGYTF
TRBV2,TRBJ1-2,-,TRBD1,TGTGCCAGCAGTAGGGTCGGACAGGTCTATGGCTACACCTTC,CASSRVGQVYGYTF
TRBV27,TRBJ1-5,-,-,TGTGCCAGCAGTTTGGGGAGGGATCAGCCCCAGCATTTT,CASSLGRDQPQHF
TRBV3-1/TRBV3-2,TRBJ2-1,-,-,TGTGCCAGCAGCCTGACAGGTATCTCCTACAATGAGCAGTTCTTC,CASSLTGISYNEQFF
TRBV29-1,TRBJ1-1,-,TRBD1,TGCAGCGCCCCCACAGGGGTAGGCACTGAAGCTTTCTTT,CSAPTGVGTEAFF
TRBV9,TRBJ2-7,-,TRBD2,TGTGCCAGCAGCGTAGCGGGAGGGCGCACCTACGAGCAGTACTTC,CASSVAGGRTYEQYF
TRBV6-1,TRBJ1-5,-,TRBD1,TGTGCCAGCAGTGAGTCCCCTGGACAGGGCGGGCAGCCCCAGCATTTT,CASSESPGQGGQPQHF
TRBV3-1/TRBV3-2,TRBJ2-3,-,-,TGTGCCAGCAGCTTAACGGACAGCCGCACAGATACGCAGTATTTT,CASSLTDSRTDTQYF
TRBV19,TRBJ1-2,-,TRBD1,TGTGCCAGTAGTCCAGGACAGGGGACGTCCGGCTACACCTTC,CASSPGQGTSGYTF
TRBV7-2,TRBJ1-1,once,-,TGTGCCAGCAGCTTTCTTGGCACTGAAGCTTTCTTT,CASSFLGTEAFF
TRBV28,TRBJ1-4,-,-,TGTGCCAGCAGCTCCACCGCGGTAATGGGGACTAATGAAAAACTGTTTTTT,CASSSTAVMGTNEKLFF
TRBV29-1,TRBJ1-2,-,-,TGCAGCGTTGAGTTCTTTATGGGCTTTGGCTACACCTTC,CSVEFFMGFGYTF
TRBV7-4,TRBJ1-5,-,-,TGTGCCAGCAGCTTAGATGTGGCCCCGGCCCAGCATTTT,CASSLDVAPAQHF
TRBV30,TRBJ1-1,-,-,TGTGCCTGGGAACAGGAGACCGACACTGAAGCTTTCTTT,CAWEQETDTEAFF
TRBV24-1,TRBJ1-5,-,TRBD1,TGTGCCACCAGTGATCCGGGACAGAGATATCAGCCCCAGCATTTT,CATSDPGQRYQPQHF
TRBV7-2,TRBJ2-1,once,TRBD2,TGTGCCAGCAGCTTAGTATGGCTGGGACTAGCGGGAGCAAATGAGCAGTTCTTC,CASSLVWLGLAGANEQFF
TRBV30,TRBJ1-2,-,TRBD1,TGTGCCTGGCGGACAGGGAGCTATGGCTACACCTTC,CAWRTGSYGYTF
TRBV5-1,TRBJ2-6,-,-,TGCGCCAGCAGCTTTGGGTTGGGGCCTGGGGCCAACGTCCTGACTTTC,CASSFGLGPGANVLTF
TRBV9,TRBJ2-2,-,TRBD2,TGTGCCAGCAGCGCCGGAGCGGGAGGCTCGGGGGAGCTGTTTTTT,CASSAGAGGSGELFF
TRBV29-1,TRBJ2-2,-,-,TGCAGCGTAGGGAAGGGTGCCGGGGAGCTGTTTTTT,CSVGKGAGELFF
TRBV27,TRBJ2-3,-,-,TGTGCCAGCAGTTTATCCCACACAGATACGCAGTATTTT,CASSLSHTDTQYF
TRBV29-1,TRBJ2-2,-,-,TGCAGCGTTGAAGATATAAGGGGAGCTGGCACCGGGGAGCTGTTTTTT,CSVEDIRGAGTGELFF
TRBV2,TRBJ2-3,-,-,TGTGCCAGCAGCCAAAGCGGGAGCACAGATACGCAGTATTTT,CASSQSGSTDTQYF
TRBV9,TRBJ2-1,-,-,TGTGCCAGCAGCGTGGAGGGGGGATCCTACAATGAGCAGTTCTTC,CASSVEGGSYNEQFF
TRBV7-3,TRBJ2-1,-,-,TGTGCCAGCAGCGGTTCAGTCGTCGGGAGAATCTACAATGAGCAGTTCTTC,CASSGSVVGRIYNEQFF
TRBV9,TRBJ1-3,-,-,TGTGCCAGCAGCGTAGGGGGATTCTCTGGAAACACCATATATTTT,CASSVGGFSGNTIYF
TRBV28,TRBJ1-3,-,-,TGTGCCAGCAGTCTTCCCGGGACACTCTCTGGAAACACCATATATTTT,CASSLPGTLSGNTIYF
TRBV25-1,TRBJ2-2,-,-,TGTGCCAGCAGTCCCGACGCAGACAGGTTTCGCACCGGGGAGCTGTTTTTT,CASSPDADRFRTGELFF
TRBV3-1/TRBV3-2,TRBJ2-1,-,-,TGTGCCAGCAGCCAAGTGTTTAGCAATGAGCAGTTCTTC,CASSQVFSNEQFF
TRBV30,TRBJ1-4,-,-,TGTGCCTGGAGTGTGCGGCCGGGGGGAGTATTGGATGAAAAACTGTTTTTT,CAWSVRPGGVLDEKLFF
TRBV7-3,TRBJ2-2,-,TRBD2,TGTGCCAGCAGGAGCGGGAGAGGTACCGGGGAGCTGTTTTTT,CASRSGRGTGELFF
TRBV7-9,TRBJ2-2,-,-,TGTGCCAGCAGCCTAAACGTCGGTAGGATTGGTCCCGGGGAGCTGTTTTTT,CASSLNVGRIGPGELFF
TRBV19,TRBJ1-2,once,-,TGTGCCAGTAGTATGTTGGAGGACCTAGCTTTAAGGAATGGCTACACCTTC,CASSMLEDLALRNGYTF
TRBV30,TRBJ2-7,-,-,TGTGCCTGGAGCCCACCACGAACCTCCTACGAGCAGTACTTC,CAWSPPRTSYEQYF
TRBV5-6,TRBJ2-7,-,TRBD1,TGTGCCAGCAGCCAACTTGACAGGGCTCGTGAGCAGTACTTC,CASSQLDRAREQYF
TRBV28,TRBJ2-7,-,-,TGTGCCAGCAGTTTCGTCTCACAGGGTATCTACGAGCAGTACTTC,CASSFVSQGIYEQYF
TRBV3-1/TRBV3-2,TRBJ2-2,-,-,TGTGCCAGCAGCTTGGCGGGGACCGGGGAGCTGTTTTTT,CASSLAGTGELFF
TRBV5-4,TRBJ2-2,-,TRBD1,TGTGCCAGCAGCTTTCGTATAGGGGGCGCTGGGTATTCCGGGGAGCTGTTTTTT,CASSFRIGGAGYSGELFF
TRBV4-1,TRBJ1-2,-,TRBD1,TGCGCCAGCAGGCCCATAGGGACAGGGCGGTTTAAAAACTATGGCTACACCTTC,CASRPIGTGRFKNYGYTF
TRBV11-2,TRBJ1-6,-,-,TGTGCCAGCAGCTTAGATTTGGGGGCCAGGGGTCCCTATAATTCACCCCTCCACTTT,CASSLDLGARGPYNSPLHF
TRBV29-1,TRBJ1-2,-,-,TGCAGCGTTCCGTTCCCGACCTATGGCTACACCTTC,CSVPFPTYGYTF
TRBV7-9,TRBJ2-1,-,TRBD2,TGTGCCCCCGGAGGTCTAGCGGGGTTATACAATGAGCAGTTCTTC,CAPGGLAGLYNEQFF
TRBV29-1,TRBJ1-1,-,TRBD1,TGCAGCGTTCCCAGGGGGGACACTGAAGCTTTCTTT,CSVPRGDTEAFF
TRBV11-2,TRBJ1-2,-,TRBD1,TGTGCCAGCAGTTTAAGGCCGGGGGCGGGACAGTTCTATGGCTACACCTTC,CASSLRPGAGQFYGYTF
TRBV27,TRBJ1-2,-,TRBD1,TGTGCCAGCAGTTCGACAGGGGGAAGGTATGGCTACACCTTC,CASSSTGGRYGYTF
TRBV9,TRBJ2-7,-,-,TGTGCCAGCAGCGTAGGCGGGAATTCCTACGAGCAGTACTTC,CASSVGGNSYEQYF
TRBV28,TRBJ2-7,once,TRBD1,TGTGCCAGCAGTCGACAGGGGGTTTGGAACGAGCAGTACTTC,CASSRQGVWNEQYF
TRBV5-5,TRBJ1-1,-,-,TGTGCCAGCAGCTTGTTGCCCGCAACTGAAGCTTTCTTT,CASSLLPATEAFF
TRBV4-1,TRBJ2-5,-,TRBD1,TGCGCCAGCAGCCCCCGACAGGGTATCGGGCAAGAGACCCAGTACTTC,CASSPRQGIGQETQYF
TRBV21-1,TRBJ2-4,-,-,TGTGCCAGCAGCAAAGATCCGCGTGGACCGAAAGGAGGGAAGGGGGCGGCCAAAAACATTCAGTACTTC,CASSKDPRGPKGGKGAAKNIQYF
TRBV6-1,TRBJ2-6,-,TRBD1,TGTGCCAGCAGTGCCAGGGGGCTGGTATTTGGGGCCAACGTCCTGACTTTC,CASSARGLVFGANVLTF
TRBV29-1,TRBJ2-5,-,TRBD2,TGCAGCGCTTCCGGGACTAGTATCCAAGAGACCCAGTACTTC,CSASGTSIQETQYF